This TCR beta chain was profiled in a study of shared clonotypes between healthy human individuals. Whole-study findings and limits: Donor scarcity curtailed the genetic and exposure-history diversity represented herein. Clonotypes shared by all four sorted-subset donors had higher generation probabilities than non-shared clonotypes.

Points on this clone: No antigen is known for it.

As handled by the study authors: Junction-only immunoSEQ sequences carried no quality scores, so filtering differed. Produced via immunoSEQ multiplex PCR; TCRdb's table is partial and in-frame only. The V and J calls and clone size are taken from that table; D and trimming were inferred from the DNA. The sample has 2,500,000 or so clones, about 90% seen once. Naive CD4+ cells were CD45RA-selected; the remaining cells were memory. V was shortened by 8 bases and J by 3 bases, with 8 bases between the two germline ends. CDR3 size: 11 residues. In germline, CDR1 is MGHDK, CDR2 SYGVNS. This clonotype was obtained from a man between 18 and 35 years old in good health. Some clones in this sample may be carry-over from other donors' samples. Sequencing was performed on naive CD4+ T cells from PBMCs. The subset: CD45RA+ positively selected. The V call is TRBV25-1, the J call TRBJ2-7; TRBD1 is a possible D gene (6 bases). CDR3 DNA: TGTGCCAGCGGGACAAACTACGAGCAGTACTTC. Translation gives CASGTNYEQYF.